This TCR beta chain was identified during a study of a mutant IDH1 vaccine in newly diagnosed glioma. As for the study in general: Treated individuals were around 62% male and around 40% female, averaging roughly 40 years of age. Earlier treatment was radiotherapy, temozolomide, or both, with most getting both. Overall study findings and caveats: There were vaccine-induced immune responses in 85% to 95% of the patients. The authors found pseudoprogression apparently unrelated to changes in top peripheral T cell clonotypes.

The CDR3 extends over 14 amino acids. Per germline, CDR1 LGHNT and CDR2 FRNRAP. Trimming removed 6 bases from V and 8 bases from J; junction bases left unmatched: 10. The sample's time point: baseline, week 1 (first vaccination visit). Regarding treatment: pre-vaccination baseline after standard-of-care therapy. The repertoire was sequenced with immunoSEQ multiplex PCR; TCRdb's copy has only in-frame clones and lacks some. This table holds about 98,000 clones, 80% to 90% found once. In the case of this clone: Its antigen remains unidentified.

The sequence was collected from a woman aged 50 to 60 with glioma. The chain uses TRBV12-5 and TRBJ2-1, with 7 positions matching TRBD2. This specimen consisted of PBMCs, obtained from a glioma patient treated with radiotherapy, temozolomide or both. As DNA, the CDR3 is TGTGCTAGTGGAACGGCGGGAGCCTTCGATGAGCAGTTCTTC. Encoded protein: CASGTAGAFDEQFF.